A single sample is the source of the 8 T cell receptor beta chains below, sequenced in a study of shared clonotypes between healthy human individuals. Assay used: immunoSEQ multiplex PCR; TCRdb lists only in-frame clones, some missing. The sample carries 150,000 to 200,000 clones, roughly 93% recorded once. Material: naive CD4+ T cells sorted from blood. The subset was: CD45RA+ positively selected. All receptors come from a woman under 40 in good health.

The chain recombines TRBV28 with TRBJ2-7; D not certain. The germline V gene encodes CDR1 MDHEN and CDR2 SYDVKM. The CDR3 has 13 residues. The V gene lost 10 bases and the J gene lost 2 bases, with 15 bases spanning the gap. CDR3: CATSPPGTYEQYF. CDR3 sequence (DNA): TGTGCCACCTCACCCCCAGGTACCTACGAGCAGTACTTC.

The gene calls are TRBV20-1 and TRBJ1-2; the D is unclear. The CDR3 loop spans 11 amino acids. Between the trimmed V and J ends, which lost 6 bases and 2 bases, there was a span of 7 bases. Germline CDR1 and CDR2: DFQATT and SNEGSKA (reference sequence). The DNA of the CDR3 is TGCAGTGCGGACCAGAACTATGGCTACACCTTC. Its protein is CSADQNYGYTF.

This clone appeared once. The chain combines TRBV20-1 with TRBJ2-7; D tentatively reads TRBD1 or TRBD2 (7 bases each). Looked up from germline, CDR1 is DFQATT and CDR2 is SNEGSKA (reference sequence). The CDR3 sequence is 11 residues long. CDR3 residues: CKGASGHEQYF. The CDR3 DNA reads TGCAAGGGGGCTAGCGGTCACGAGCAGTACTTC.

This chain connects TRBV29-1 to TRBJ2-5; 11 bases are shared with TRBD1. Per germline, CDR1 SQVTM and CDR2 ANQGSEA. The ends lost 5 bases at V and 5 bases at J; junction bases unmatched: 4. This CDR3 comprises 13 residues. CDR3 DNA sequence: TGCAGCGTTCGGACAGGGGGCTGGGAGACCCAGTACTTC. As protein: CSVRTGGWETQYF.

This chain links TRBV18 with TRBJ2-5, with D tentatively TRBD1 or TRBD2 (5 bases each). The end of the DNA fits TRBJ2-7 better, so the J call may be wrong. Germline V gene sequence: CDR1 KGHSH, CDR2 LQKENI. This CDR3 contains 15 residues. The CDR3 bases are TGTGCCAGCTCACCCTCCGGGGCAGCCGCCTACGAGCAGTACTTC. Translated, it gives CASSPSGAAAYEQYF.

V and J are TRBV5-1 and TRBJ2-7, with D tentatively TRBD2 (5 bases). The CDR3 extends over 17 amino acids. Trimming took off 0 bases at V and 3 bases at J, with 19 bases between the two ends. Germline values: CDR1 SGHRS, CDR2 YFSETQ. CDR3 region: CASSLAFGRMGDYEQYF. CDR3 DNA: TGCGCCAGCAGCTTGGCCTTTGGACGGATGGGAGACTACGAGCAGTACTTC.

The V gene is TRBV6-6, the J gene TRBJ2-7; tentative D call: TRBD1 (6 bases). Trimming took 6 bases from V and 2 from J, leaving 17 bases between them. In germline, CDR1 is MNHNY, CDR2 SVGAGI (reference sequence). The CDR3 loop spans 15 amino acids. The CDR3 DNA reads as TGTGCCAGCAGGCCAGACGCACAGGGCACCTACGAGCAGTACTTC. Residues: CASRPDAQGTYEQYF.

V usage is TRBV7-3 and J usage is TRBJ2-1; unclear D gene. V was shortened by 2 bases and J by 3 bases, with 5 bases between the two germline ends. Germline values: CDR1 SGHTA, CDR2 FQGTGA. This CDR3 has 13 amino acids. The CDR3 nucleotides read TGTGCCAGCAGCTTAGCAGTCTACAATGAGCAGTTCTTC. This sequence encodes CASSLAVYNEQFF.